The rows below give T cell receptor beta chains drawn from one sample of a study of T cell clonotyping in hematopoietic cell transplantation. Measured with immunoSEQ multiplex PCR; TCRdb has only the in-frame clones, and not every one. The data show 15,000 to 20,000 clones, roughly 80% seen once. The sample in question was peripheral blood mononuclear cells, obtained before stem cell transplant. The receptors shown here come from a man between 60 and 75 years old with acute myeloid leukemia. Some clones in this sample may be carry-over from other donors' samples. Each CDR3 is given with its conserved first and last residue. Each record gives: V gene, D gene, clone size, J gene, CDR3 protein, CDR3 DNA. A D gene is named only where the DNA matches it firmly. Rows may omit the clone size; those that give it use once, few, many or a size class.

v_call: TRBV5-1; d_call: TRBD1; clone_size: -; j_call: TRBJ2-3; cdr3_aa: CASSQGDGSTDTQYF; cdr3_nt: TGCGCCAGCAGCCAGGGGGACGGCTCCACAGATACGCAGTATTTT
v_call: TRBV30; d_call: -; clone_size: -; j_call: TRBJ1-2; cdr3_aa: CAWGGLNYGYTF; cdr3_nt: TGTGCCTGGGGGGGTCTTAACTATGGCTACACCTTC
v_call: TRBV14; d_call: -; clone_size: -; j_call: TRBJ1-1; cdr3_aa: CASSQVIENTEAFF; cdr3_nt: TGTGCCAGCAGCCAAGTTATCGAGAACACTGAAGCTTTCTTT
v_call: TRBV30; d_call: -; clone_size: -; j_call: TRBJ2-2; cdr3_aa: CAWSPTGISGELFF; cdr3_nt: TGTGCCTGGAGCCCTACAGGGATTTCCGGGGAGCTGTTTTTT
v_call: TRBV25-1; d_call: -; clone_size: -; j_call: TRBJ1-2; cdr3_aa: CASSAGPIYGYTF; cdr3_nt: TGTGCCAGCAGTGCAGGACCAATCTATGGCTACACCTTC
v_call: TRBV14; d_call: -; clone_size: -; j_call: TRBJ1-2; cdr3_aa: CASSQRDINGYTF; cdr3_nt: TGTGCCAGCAGCCAAAGGGACATAAATGGCTACACCTTC
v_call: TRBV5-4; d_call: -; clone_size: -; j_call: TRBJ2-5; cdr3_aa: CASSPNGVEETQYF; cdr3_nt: TGTGCCAGCAGCCCGAACGGGGTAGAGGAGACCCAGTACTTC
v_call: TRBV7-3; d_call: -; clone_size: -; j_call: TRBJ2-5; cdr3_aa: CASSLLGGETQYF; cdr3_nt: TGTGCCAGCAGCTTATTGGGGGGAGAGACCCAGTACTTC
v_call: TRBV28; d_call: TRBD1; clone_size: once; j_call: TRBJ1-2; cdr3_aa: CASSSRPDRGRFNYGYTF; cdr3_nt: TGTGCCAGCAGTTCCCGTCCGGACAGGGGGCGGTTCAACTATGGCTACACCTTC
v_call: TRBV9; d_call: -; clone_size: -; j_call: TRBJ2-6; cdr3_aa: CARGTWTDPSGANVLTF; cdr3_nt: TGTGCCAGGGGGACTTGGACAGATCCCTCTGGGGCCAACGTCCTGACTTTC
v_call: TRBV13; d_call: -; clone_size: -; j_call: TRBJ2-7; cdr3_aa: CASSLNTLYEQYF; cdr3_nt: TGTGCCAGCAGTCTTAATACCCTCTACGAGCAGTACTTC
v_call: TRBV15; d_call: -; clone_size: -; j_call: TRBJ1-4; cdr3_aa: CATSREYREDEKLFF; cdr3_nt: TGTGCCACCAGCAGAGAGTACAGGGAAGACGAAAAACTGTTTTTT
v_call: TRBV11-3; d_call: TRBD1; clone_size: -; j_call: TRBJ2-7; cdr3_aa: CASSWTGTVYEQYF; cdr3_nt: TGTGCCAGCAGCTGGACGGGGACAGTCTACGAGCAGTACTTC
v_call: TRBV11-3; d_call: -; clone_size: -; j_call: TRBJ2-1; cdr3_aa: CASSLHFSYNEQFF; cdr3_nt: TGTGCCAGCAGCCTACATTTCTCCTACAATGAGCAGTTCTTC
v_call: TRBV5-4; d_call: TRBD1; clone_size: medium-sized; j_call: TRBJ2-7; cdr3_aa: CASSPQGAYEQYF; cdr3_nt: TGTGCCAGCAGCCCACAGGGGGCCTACGAGCAGTACTTC
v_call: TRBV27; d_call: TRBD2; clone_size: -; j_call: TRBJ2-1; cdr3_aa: CASRHGTSEYNEQFF; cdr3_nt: TGTGCCAGCAGGCACGGGACTAGCGAGTACAATGAGCAGTTCTTC